This record looks at one TCR beta chain sequence and its context. Its antigen is currently unknown. The multiple sclerosis controls comprised treatment-naive patients whose relapsing-remitting disease was stable or active. Isolation of CD8+ and CD4+ T cells was performed negatively, whereas enrichment of TEMRA cells was done by FACS. This sample is part of a study of CD8 T cells in Susac syndrome. Study conclusions and caveats: Acknowledgment was made by the study that its TCR sequencing and HLA analysis involved a relatively small number of individuals.

RNA amounts of about 0.5 to 1 ug underwent reverse transcription with random hexamers. Amplification of TCR beta CDR3 across 54 Vbeta and 13 Jbeta was performed with immunoSEQ multiplex PCR. MiXCR, run by TCRdb on the immunoSEQ multiplex PCR reads, gives a single entry per CDR3 protein. The repertoire holds more than 200,000 distinct CDR3 sequences, with more than 85% as singletons. The CDR3 extends over 16 amino acids. The V end was cut by 0 bases, the J end by 7 bases, with 15 bases between. The V gene's germline CDR1 is MNHEY and CDR2 SVGAGI. Material: CD8+ T cells from PBMCs. The sequence was collected from a human donor with multiple sclerosis. The chain is built from TRBV6-5 and TRBJ1-4; the D gene is possibly TRBD1 (5 bases). CDR3 sequence: CASSYSIGGFGEKLFF. CDR3 coding DNA: TGTGCCAGCAGTTACTCGATCGGGGGGTTTGGTGAAAAACTGTTTTTT.